This TCR beta chain was captured by sequencing in a study of T cell changes during pregnancy in multiple sclerosis (dated by TCRdb to 2018 to 2020). Concerning the study at large: Changes in the T cell repertoire over the course of pregnancy were examined in this study in women with multiple sclerosis.

Libraries were constructed by the immunoSEQ multiplex PCR assay. In TCRdb, the immuneACCESS table is reduced to in-frame sequences with V and J assigned. These tables do not hold every clone; where another copy was compared, an unresolved V gene accounts for under half, and the others remain unexplained. The sample records around 36,000 clones, around 90% of which are singletons. Jointly, the top ten make up about 0.45% of the sample. Sequences MDHEN (CDR1) and SYDVKM (CDR2) are obtained from the germline V gene. Measured from the cysteine to the phenylalanine, the CDR3 is 14 residues long. Only the CDR3 portion is preserved as DNA: 42 bases, with reading frame beginning at the first base. Trimming accounts for 3 bases at V and 4 bases at J, while the number of junction bases matched to no gene is 6. Notes on this clone: Its antigen has not been determined. Within one base of it there is no much larger clone, and no base qualities were kept.

The input for sequencing was CD4+ T cells from peripheral blood mononuclear cells, taken in the third trimester of pregnancy. This TCR derives from a female donor with multiple sclerosis, enrolled in a pregnancy study. The rearrangement combines TRBV28 with TRBJ2-7; 7 nucleotides in the junction match TRBD1. The CDR3 amino acid sequence is: CASSFVGGQYEQYF. The sequence in DNA is TGTGCCAGCAGTTTTGTAGGGGGACAGTACGAGCAGTACTTC.